This TCR beta chain was sequenced in a study of shared clonotypes between healthy human individuals. Study-level information: Ranging from 18 to 49 in age, donors were two women and a few men. Study results and caveats: Sequencing depth was expected to affect clonotype sharing among donors.

Running of the assay took place at deep level. Sequencing used immunoSEQ multiplex PCR; TCRdb keeps in-frame clones, though not all of them. Of fewer than 600,000 clones listed, around 79% were seen once; the top ten hold around 13%. Concerning this clone: The antigen remains unidentified.

This CDR3 spans 11 amino acids. Trimming removed 10 bases from V and 7 bases from J, with 11 bases in between. Germline CDR1 reads ENHRY; CDR2 reads SYGVKD. The J gene is TRBJ2-1, the V gene TRBV10-3; possibly TRBD2 for D (6 bases). The sequencing sample was made of PBMCs. This sequence was found in a woman aged 40 to 55 in good health. Some clones in this sample may be carry-over from other donors' samples. CDR3 bases: TGTGCCACCTTGCGGGATAATGAGCAGTTCTTC. This codes for CATLRDNEQFF.